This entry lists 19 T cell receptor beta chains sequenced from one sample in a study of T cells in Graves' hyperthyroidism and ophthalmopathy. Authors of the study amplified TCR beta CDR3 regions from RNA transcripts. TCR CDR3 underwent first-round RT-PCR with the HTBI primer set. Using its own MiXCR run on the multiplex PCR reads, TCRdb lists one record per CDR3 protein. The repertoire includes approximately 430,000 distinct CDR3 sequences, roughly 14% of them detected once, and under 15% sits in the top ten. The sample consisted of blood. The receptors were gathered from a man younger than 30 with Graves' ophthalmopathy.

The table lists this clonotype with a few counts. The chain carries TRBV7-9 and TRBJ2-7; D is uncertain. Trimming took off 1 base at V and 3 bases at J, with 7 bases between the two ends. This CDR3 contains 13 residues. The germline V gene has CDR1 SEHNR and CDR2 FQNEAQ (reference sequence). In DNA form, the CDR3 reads TGTGCCAGCAGCTTAGACTCTTACTACGAGCAGTACTTC. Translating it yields CASSLDSYYEQYF.

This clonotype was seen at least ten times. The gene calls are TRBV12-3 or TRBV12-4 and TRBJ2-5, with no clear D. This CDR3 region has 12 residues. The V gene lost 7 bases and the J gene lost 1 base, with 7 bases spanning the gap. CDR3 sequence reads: CASTGFQETQYF. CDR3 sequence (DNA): TGTGCCAGCACAGGCTTCCAAGAGACCCAGTACTTC.

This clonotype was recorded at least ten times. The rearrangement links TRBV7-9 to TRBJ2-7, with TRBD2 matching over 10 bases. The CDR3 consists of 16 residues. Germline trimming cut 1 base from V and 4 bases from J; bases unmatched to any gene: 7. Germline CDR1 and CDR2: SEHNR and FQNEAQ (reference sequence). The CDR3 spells CASSLETSSGSYEQYF. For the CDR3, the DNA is TGTGCCAGCAGCTTAGAGACCTCTAGCGGGAGTTACGAGCAGTACTTC.

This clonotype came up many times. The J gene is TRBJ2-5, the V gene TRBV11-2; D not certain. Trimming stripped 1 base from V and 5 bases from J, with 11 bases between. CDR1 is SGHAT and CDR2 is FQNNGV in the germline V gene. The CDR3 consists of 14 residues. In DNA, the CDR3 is TGTGCCAGCAGCTTAGCAAAGGTCAGGGAGACCCAGTACTTC. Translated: CASSLAKVRETQYF.

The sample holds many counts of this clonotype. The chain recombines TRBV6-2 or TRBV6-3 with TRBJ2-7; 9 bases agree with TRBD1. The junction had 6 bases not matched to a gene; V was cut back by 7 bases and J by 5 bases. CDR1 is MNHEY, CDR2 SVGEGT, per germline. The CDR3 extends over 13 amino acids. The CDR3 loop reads CASKDRGANEQYF. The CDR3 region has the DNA TGTGCCAGCAAAGACAGGGGGGCCAACGAGCAGTACTTC.

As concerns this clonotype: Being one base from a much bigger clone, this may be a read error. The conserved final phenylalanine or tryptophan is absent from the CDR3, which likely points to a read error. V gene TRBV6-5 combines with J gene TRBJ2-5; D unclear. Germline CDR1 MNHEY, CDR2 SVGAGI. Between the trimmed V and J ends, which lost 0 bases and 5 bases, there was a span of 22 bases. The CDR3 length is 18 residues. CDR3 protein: CASSYSIGLVWGLETQYL. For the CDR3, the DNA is TGTGCCAGCAGTTACTCGATTGGCCTCGTGTGGGGTCTGGAGACCCAGTACCTC.

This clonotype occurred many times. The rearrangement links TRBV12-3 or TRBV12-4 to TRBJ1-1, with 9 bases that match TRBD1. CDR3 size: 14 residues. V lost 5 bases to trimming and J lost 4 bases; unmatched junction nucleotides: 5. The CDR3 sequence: CASSPQGALTEAFF. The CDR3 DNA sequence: TGTGCCAGCAGTCCACAGGGGGCGCTCACTGAAGCTTTCTTT.

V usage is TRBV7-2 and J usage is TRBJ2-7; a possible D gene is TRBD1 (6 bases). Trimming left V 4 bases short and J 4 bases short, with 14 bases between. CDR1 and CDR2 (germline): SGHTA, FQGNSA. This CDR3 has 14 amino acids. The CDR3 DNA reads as TGTGCCAGCAGCTCCAGTGGGGACACATACGAGCAGTACTTC. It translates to CASSSSGDTYEQYF.

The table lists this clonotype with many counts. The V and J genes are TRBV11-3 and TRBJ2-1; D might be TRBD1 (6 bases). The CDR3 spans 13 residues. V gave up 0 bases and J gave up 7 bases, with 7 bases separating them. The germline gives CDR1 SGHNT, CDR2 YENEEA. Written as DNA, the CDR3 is TGTGCCAGCAGCTTAGACAGGGGTAATGAGCAGTTCTTC. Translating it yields CASSLDRGNEQFF.

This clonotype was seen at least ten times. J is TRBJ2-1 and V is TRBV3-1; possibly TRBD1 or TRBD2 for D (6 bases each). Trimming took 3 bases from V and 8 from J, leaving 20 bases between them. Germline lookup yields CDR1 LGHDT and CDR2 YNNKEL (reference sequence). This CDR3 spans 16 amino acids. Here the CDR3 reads CASSHLFRGTFDEQFF. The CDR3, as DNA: TGTGCCAGCAGCCATCTTTTTAGGGGGACTTTTGATGAGCAGTTCTTC.

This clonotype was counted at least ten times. In nucleotides, the CDR3 is TGTGCCACCAGTTACCTGGATGGCTACACCTTC. Translation gives CATSYLDGYTF. The V and J genes are TRBV24-1 and TRBJ1-2; unclear D gene. This CDR3 contains 11 residues. V was pared by 6 bases and J by 6 bases, with 7 bases between. Germline CDR1 and CDR2: KGHDR and SFDVKD.

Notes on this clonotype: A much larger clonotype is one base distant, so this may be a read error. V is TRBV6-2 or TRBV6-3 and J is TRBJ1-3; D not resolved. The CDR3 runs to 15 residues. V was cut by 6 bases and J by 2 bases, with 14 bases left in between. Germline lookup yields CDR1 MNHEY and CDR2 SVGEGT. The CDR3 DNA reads TGTGCCAGCAGGGCCCTGGTCTCTCCTGGAAACACCATATATTTT. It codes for CASRALVSPGNTIYF.

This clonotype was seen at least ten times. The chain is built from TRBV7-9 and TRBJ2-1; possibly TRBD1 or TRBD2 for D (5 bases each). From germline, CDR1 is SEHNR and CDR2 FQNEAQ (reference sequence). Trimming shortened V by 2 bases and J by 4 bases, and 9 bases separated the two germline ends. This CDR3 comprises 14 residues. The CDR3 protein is CASSLSGAYNEQFF. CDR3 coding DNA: TGTGCCAGCAGCTTATCCGGGGCTTACAATGAGCAGTTCTTC.

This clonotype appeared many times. This chain's CDR3 is CASTGGAGVRADTQYF. CDR3 in DNA: TGTGCCAGCACCGGAGGAGCGGGAGTTCGCGCAGATACGCAGTATTTT. V gene TRBV2 combines with J gene TRBJ2-3; the match to TRBD2 covers 8 bases. The CDR3 length is 16 residues. Unmatched junction bases numbered 13, after V lost 7 bases and J lost 4 bases. Per the germline V gene, CDR1 is SNHLY and CDR2 is FYNNEI.

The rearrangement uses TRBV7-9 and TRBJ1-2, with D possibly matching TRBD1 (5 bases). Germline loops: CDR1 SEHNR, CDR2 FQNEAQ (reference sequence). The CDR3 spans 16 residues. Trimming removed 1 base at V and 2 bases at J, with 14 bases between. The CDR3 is CASSLVSHRFNYGYTF. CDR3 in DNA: TGTGCCAGCAGCTTAGTATCCCACAGGTTCAACTATGGCTACACCTTC.

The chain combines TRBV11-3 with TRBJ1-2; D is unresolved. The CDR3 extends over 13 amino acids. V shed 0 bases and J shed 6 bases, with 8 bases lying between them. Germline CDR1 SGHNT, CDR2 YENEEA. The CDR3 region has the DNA TGTGCCAGCAGCTTAGATCATGGGGATGGCTACACCTTC. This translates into CASSLDHGDGYTF.

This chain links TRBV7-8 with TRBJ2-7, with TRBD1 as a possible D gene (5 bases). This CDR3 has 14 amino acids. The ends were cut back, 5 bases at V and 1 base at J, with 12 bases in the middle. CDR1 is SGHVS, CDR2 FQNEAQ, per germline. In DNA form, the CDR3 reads TGTGCCAGCAGCCCGAAGGCAGGGTCCTACGAGCAGTACTTC. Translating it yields CASSPKAGSYEQYF.

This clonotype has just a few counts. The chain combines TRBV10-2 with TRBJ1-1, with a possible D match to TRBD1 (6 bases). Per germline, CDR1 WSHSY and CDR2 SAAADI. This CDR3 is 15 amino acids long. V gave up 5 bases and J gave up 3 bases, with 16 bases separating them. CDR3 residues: CASSTGQPGDTEAFF. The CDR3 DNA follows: TGCGCCAGCAGTACGGGACAACCTGGGGACACTGAAGCTTTCTTT.

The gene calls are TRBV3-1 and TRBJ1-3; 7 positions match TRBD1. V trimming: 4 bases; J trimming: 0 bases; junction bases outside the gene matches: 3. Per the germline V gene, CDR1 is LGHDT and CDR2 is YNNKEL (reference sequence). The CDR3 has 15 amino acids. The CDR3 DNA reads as TGTGCCAGCAGCCTAGGGGGCTTCTCTGGAAACACCATATATTTT. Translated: CASSLGGFSGNTIYF.